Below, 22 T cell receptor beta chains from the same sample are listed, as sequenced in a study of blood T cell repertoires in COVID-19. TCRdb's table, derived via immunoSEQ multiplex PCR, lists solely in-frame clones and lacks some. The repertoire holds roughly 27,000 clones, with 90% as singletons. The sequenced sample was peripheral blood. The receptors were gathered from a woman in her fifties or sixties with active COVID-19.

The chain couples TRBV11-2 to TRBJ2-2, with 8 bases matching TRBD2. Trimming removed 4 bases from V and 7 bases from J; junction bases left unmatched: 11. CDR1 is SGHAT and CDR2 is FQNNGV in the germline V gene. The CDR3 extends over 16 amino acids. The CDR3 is CASSSIAGPRGGELFF. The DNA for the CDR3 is TGTGCCAGCAGCTCGATAGCGGGACCGCGAGGCGGGGAGCTGTTTTTT.

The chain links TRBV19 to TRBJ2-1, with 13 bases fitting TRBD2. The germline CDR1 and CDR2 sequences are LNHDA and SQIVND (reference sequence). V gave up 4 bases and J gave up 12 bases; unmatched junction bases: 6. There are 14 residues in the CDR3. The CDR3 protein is CASSTTSGRGWQFF. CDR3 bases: TGTGCCAGTAGTACCACTAGCGGGAGGGGTTGGCAGTTCTTC.

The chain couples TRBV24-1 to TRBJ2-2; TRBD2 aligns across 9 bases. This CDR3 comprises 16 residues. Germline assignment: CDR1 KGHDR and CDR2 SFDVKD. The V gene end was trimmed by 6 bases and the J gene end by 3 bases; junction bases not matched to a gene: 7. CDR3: CATSKVAGADTGELFF. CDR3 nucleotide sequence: TGTGCCACCAGTAAAGTAGCGGGAGCCGACACCGGGGAGCTGTTTTTT.

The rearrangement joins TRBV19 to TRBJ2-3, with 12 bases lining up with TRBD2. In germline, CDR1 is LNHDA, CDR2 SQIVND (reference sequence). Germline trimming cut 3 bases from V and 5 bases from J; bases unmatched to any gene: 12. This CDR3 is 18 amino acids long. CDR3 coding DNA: TGTGCCAGTAGTATTTCGGCTAGCGGGAGGGCCCTCGGAGATACGCAGTATTTT. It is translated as CASSISASGRALGDTQYF. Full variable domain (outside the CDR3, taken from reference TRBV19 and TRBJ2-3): DGGITQSPKYLFRKEGQNVTLSCEQNLNHDAMYWYRQDPGQGLRLIYYSQIVNDFQKGDIAEGYSVSREKKESFPLTVTSAQKNPTAFYLCASSISASGRALGDTQYFGPGTRLTVL.

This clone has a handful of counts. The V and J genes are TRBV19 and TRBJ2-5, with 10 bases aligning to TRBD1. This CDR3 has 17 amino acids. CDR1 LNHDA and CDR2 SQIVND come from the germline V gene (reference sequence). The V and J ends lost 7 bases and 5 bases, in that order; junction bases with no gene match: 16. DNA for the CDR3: TGTGCCAGTAACCCCCTTGGGGGACAGGGGAATTTTGAGACCCAGTACTTC. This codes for CASNPLGGQGNFETQYF.

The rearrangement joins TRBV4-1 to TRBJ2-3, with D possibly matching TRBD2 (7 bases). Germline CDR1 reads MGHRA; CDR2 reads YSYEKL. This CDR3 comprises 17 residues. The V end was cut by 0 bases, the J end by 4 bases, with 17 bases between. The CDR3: CASSQDGGGGGADTQYF. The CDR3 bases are TGCGCCAGCAGCCAAGATGGTGGGGGAGGGGGTGCAGATACGCAGTATTTT.

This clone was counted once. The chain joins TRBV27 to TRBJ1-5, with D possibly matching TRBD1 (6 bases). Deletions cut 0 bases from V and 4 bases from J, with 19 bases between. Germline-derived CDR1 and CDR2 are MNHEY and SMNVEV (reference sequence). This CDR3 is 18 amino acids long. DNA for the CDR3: TGTGCCAGCAGTTTATCTCCGACAGGCTGGGGCTATAATCAGCCCCAGCATTTT. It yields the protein CASSLSPTGWGYNQPQHF.

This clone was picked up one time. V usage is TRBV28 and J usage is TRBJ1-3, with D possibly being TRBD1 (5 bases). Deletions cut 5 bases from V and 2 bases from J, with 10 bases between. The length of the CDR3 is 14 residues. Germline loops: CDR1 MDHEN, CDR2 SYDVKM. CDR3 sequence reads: CASSTGVAGNTIYF. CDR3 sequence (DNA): TGTGCCAGCAGTACGGGGGTAGCTGGAAACACCATATATTTT.

The CDR3 coding sequence is TGTGCCAGTAGTATAAATACTGAAGCCCAGCCCCAGCATTTT. Translation gives CASSINTEAQPQHF. J is TRBJ1-5 and V is TRBV19; D not resolved. V was trimmed by 2 bases and J by 7 bases, leaving 12 bases between them. The germline V gene encodes CDR1 LNHDA and CDR2 SQIVND (reference sequence). The CDR3 contains 14 residues.

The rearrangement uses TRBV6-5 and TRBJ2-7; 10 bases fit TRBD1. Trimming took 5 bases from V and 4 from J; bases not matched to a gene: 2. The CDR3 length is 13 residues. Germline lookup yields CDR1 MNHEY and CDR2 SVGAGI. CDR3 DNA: TGTGCCAGCAGTAGGGACAGGGGTTACGAGCAGTACTTC. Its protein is CASSRDRGYEQYF.

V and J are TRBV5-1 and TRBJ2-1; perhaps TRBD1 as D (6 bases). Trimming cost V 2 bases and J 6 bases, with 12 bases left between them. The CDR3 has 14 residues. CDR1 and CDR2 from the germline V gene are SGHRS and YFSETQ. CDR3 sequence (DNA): TGCGCCAGCAGCTTCGGGACATCTGGCAATGAGCAGTTCTTC. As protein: CASSFGTSGNEQFF.

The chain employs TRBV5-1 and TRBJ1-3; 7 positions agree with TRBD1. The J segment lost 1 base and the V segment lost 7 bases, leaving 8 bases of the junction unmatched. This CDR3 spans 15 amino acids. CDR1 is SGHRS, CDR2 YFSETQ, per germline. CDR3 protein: CASGLGTESGNTIYF. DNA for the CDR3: TGCGCCAGCGGGCTCGGGACAGAATCTGGAAACACCATATATTTT.

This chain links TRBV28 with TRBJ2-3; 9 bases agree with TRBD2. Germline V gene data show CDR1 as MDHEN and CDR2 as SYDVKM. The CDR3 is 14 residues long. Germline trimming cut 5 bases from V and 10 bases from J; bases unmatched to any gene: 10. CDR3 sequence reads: CASSKPNRLAAQYF. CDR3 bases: TGTGCCAGCAGTAAACCAAACCGACTAGCGGCGCAGTATTTT.

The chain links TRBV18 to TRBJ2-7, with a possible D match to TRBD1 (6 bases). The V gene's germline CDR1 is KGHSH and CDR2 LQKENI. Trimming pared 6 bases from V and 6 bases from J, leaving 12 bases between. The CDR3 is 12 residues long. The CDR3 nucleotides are TGTGCCAGCTCCCCGGACAGTACCGAGCAGTACTTC. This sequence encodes CASSPDSTEQYF.

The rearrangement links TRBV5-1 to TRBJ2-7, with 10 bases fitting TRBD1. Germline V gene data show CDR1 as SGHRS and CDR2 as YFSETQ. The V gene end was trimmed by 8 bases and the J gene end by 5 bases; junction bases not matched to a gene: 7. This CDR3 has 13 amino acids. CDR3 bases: TGCGCCAGTGGGACAGGGGCTGCGGACGAGCAGTACTTC. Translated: CASGTGAADEQYF. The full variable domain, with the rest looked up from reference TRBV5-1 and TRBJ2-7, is KAGVTQTPRYLIKTRGQQVTLSCSPISGHRSVSWYQQTPGQGLQFLFEYFSETQRNKGNFPGRFSGRQFSNSRSEMNVSTLELGDSALYLCASGTGAADEQYFGPGTRLTVT.

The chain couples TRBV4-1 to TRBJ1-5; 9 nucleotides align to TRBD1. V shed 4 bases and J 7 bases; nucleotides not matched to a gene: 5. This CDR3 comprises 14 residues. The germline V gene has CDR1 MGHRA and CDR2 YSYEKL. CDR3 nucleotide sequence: TGCGCCAGCAGCCGACAGGGGGTAGAACAGCCCCAGCATTTT. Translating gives CASSRQGVEQPQHF.

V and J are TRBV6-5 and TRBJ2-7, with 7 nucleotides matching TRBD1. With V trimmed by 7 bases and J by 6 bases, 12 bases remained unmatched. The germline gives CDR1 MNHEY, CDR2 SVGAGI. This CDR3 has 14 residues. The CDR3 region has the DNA TGTGCCAGCAAAGGACAGGAGAACTCCGGCGAGCAGTACTTC. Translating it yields CASKGQENSGEQYF.

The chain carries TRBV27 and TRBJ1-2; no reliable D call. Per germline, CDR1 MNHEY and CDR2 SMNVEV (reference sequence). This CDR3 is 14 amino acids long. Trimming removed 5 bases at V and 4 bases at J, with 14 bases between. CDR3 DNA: TGTGCCAGCAGTCCCACGGGAACCCCCTATGGCTACACCTTC. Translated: CASSPTGTPYGYTF.

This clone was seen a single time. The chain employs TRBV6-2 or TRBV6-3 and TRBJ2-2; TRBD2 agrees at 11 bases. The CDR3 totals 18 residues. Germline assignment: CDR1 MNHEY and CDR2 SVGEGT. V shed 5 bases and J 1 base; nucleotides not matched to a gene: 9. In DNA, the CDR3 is TGTGCCAGCAGTGATGGACTAGCGGGTGGAGAGAACACCGGGGAGCTGTTTTTT. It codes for CASSDGLAGGENTGELFF.

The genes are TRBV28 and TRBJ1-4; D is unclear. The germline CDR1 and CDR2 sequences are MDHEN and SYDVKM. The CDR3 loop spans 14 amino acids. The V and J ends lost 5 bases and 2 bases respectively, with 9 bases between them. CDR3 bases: TGTGCCAGCAGTCCCCCCAGGACTAATGAAAAACTGTTTTTT. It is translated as CASSPPRTNEKLFF.

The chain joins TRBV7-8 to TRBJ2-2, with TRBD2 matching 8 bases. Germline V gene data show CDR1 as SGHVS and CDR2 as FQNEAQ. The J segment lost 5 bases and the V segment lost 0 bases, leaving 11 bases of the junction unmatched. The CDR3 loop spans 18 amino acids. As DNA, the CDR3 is TGTGCCAGCAGCTTAGCGCCGGGACTAGTCGCCACAACCGGGGAGCTGTTTTTT. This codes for CASSLAPGLVATTGELFF. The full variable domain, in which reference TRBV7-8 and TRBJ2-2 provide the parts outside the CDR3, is GAGVSQSPRYKVAKRGQDVALRCDPISGHVSLFWYQQALGQGPEFLTYFQNEAQLDKSGLPSDRFFAERPEGSVSTLKIQRTQQEDSAVYLCASSLAPGLVATTGELFFGEGSRLTVL.

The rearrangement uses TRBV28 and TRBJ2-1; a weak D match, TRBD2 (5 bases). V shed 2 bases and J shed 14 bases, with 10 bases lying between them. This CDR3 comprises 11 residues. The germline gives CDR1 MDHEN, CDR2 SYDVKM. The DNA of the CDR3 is TGTGCCAGCAGTTTAGGCGGGTACGAGTTCTTC. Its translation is CASSLGGYEFF.